Reported below is one TCR beta chain. The sample originates from a study of control samples from healthy donors and cancer patients. The junction had 6 bases not matched to a gene; V was cut back by 4 bases and J by 6 bases. The V gene's germline CDR1 is SGHRS and CDR2 YFSETQ. The CDR3 loop spans 13 amino acids. This table comes from immunoSEQ multiplex PCR, and its TCRdb copy is limited to in-frame clones, with some not included. The data hold roughly 86,000 clones, with roughly nine tenths observed a single time. This receptor was taken from a man aged 25 to 45 in good health. The sequencing sample was made of blood. The gene calls are TRBV5-1 and TRBJ2-7; 8 bases match TRBD1. CDR3 sequence reads: CASSPGTGPEQYF. The CDR3 DNA sequence: TGCGCCAGCAGCCCAGGGACAGGACCCGAGCAGTACTTC.